This TCR beta chain was sequenced during a study of T cell responses to AZD1222 COVID-19 vaccine. Study findings and constraints: Vaccine-associated CD4 TCRs spanned spike, dominant at 160-218 and 743-854. The donor cohort was predominantly white British with a female majority, and clonal diversity may have been underestimated.

The assay was immunoSEQ multiplex PCR, and TCRdb's table has in-frame clones only and misses some. Found here are about 110,000 clones, over 80% of them singletons; the top ten hold 8% to 10%. Of note for this clone: Its target is unknown.

The TCR originated in an adult who received the AZD1222 COVID-19 vaccine. The material was peripheral blood, obtained 28 days after the second AZD1222 dose.

CDR3 amino acids: CASSPRRQQFF. CDR3 sequence (DNA): TGTGCCAGCAGTCCGCGTCGACAGCAGTTCTTC. The rearrangement joins TRBV28 to TRBJ2-1; no reliable D call. The CDR3 is made up of 11 amino acids. With 5 bases removed from V and 11 bases from J, the gap between germline ends came to 10 bases. CDR1 is MDHEN and CDR2 is SYDVKM in the germline V gene.